This TCR beta chain was identified in a study of blood T cell repertoires in COVID-19. The wider study: COVID-19 samples, acute and convalescent, were from the United States, Italy and Spain.

Assay used: immunoSEQ multiplex PCR; TCRdb lists only in-frame clones, some missing. Of 180,000 or so clones in the sample, around 83% were seen once. The TCR comes from a woman aged 55-70 years with acute or convalescent COVID-19. The sample comprised peripheral blood.

The CDR3 sequence: CASSPRTGRFYGYTF. The CDR3 DNA follows: TGTGCCAGTAGTCCTAGGACGGGGAGATTCTATGGCTACACCTTC. This chain links TRBV19 with TRBJ1-2; D gene ambiguous. V dropped 5 bases and J dropped 4 bases, with 17 bases sitting between them. This CDR3 region has 15 residues. Germline V gene data show CDR1 as LNHDA and CDR2 as SQIVND (reference sequence).